This T cell receptor (beta chain) derives from a study of cytomegalovirus exposure and HLA in healthy donors. Concerning this clone: Its antigen remains unknown.

The CDR3 totals 13 residues. V was shortened by 7 bases and J by 9 bases, with 19 bases between the two germline ends. From germline, CDR1 is SQVTM and CDR2 ANQGSEA. General observations from the study: The classifier reportedly diagnosed cytomegalovirus status with high sensitivity and specificity. Researchers counted approximately 160 TCR beta chains as cytomegalovirus-associated. TCR beta V- and J-gene trimming was later associated with a missense DCLRE1C variant.

The primer mix had 60 Vbeta and 13 Jbeta primers. In the original workflow: A follow-up analysis tallied 65 million to 80 million unique TCR beta chains, roughly 11 million shared. Profiled with immunoSEQ multiplex PCR; TCRdb holds only in-frame clones, not every one. V and J calls and clone size are given by that table; D and trimming were obtained from the DNA. The sample lists 55,000 to 65,000 clones, approximately 83% occurring once. V gene TRBV29-1 combines with J gene TRBJ2-1, with D unclear. The source of this sequence is a human donor in good health. Sequencing was done on a sample of PBMCs. DNA for the CDR3: TGCAGCGCCGACCCATCCAGCGTTGGTGAGCAGTTCTTC. Translating gives CSADPSSVGEQFF.